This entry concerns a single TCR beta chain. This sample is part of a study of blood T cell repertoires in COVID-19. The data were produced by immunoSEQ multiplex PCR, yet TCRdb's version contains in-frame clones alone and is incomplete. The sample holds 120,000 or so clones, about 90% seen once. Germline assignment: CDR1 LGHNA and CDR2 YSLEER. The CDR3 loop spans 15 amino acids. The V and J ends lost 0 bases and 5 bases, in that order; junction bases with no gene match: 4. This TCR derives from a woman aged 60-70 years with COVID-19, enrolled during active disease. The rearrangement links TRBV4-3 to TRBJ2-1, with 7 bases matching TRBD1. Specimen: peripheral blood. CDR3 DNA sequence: TGCGCCAGCAGCCAAGATAGGGGGCCGCACAATGAGCAGTTCTTC. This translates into CASSQDRGPHNEQFF.